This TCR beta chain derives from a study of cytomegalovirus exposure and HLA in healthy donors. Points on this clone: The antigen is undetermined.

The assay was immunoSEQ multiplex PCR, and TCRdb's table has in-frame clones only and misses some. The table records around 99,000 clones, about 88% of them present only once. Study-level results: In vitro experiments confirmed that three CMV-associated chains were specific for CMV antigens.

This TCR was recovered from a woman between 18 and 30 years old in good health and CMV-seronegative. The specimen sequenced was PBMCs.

The CDR3 DNA reads TGTGCCAGCAGCTTGCAGGGGGCTGGGAATGAAAAACTGTTTTTT. Residues: CASSLQGAGNEKLFF. The genes are TRBV7-9 and TRBJ1-4; 8 bases map to TRBD1. This CDR3 has 15 amino acids. The V and J ends lost 3 bases and 5 bases, in that order; junction bases with no gene match: 5. The germline CDR1 and CDR2 sequences are SEHNR and FQNEAQ (reference sequence).